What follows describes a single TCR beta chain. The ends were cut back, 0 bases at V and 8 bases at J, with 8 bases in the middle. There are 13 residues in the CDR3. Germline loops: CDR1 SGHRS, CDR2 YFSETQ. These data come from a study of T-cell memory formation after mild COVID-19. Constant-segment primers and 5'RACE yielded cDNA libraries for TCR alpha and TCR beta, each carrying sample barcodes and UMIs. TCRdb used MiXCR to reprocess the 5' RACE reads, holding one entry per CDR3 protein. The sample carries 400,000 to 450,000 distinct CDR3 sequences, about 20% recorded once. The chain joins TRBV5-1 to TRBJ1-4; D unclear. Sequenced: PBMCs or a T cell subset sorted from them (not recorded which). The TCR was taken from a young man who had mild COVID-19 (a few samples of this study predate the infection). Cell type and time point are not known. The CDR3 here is CASSLEDEEKLFF. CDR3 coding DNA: TGCGCCAGCAGCTTGGAAGACGAAGAAAAACTGTTTTTT.